The 2 T cell receptor beta chains below come from one sample, sequenced in a study of blood T cell repertoires in COVID-19. TCRdb's table, derived via immunoSEQ multiplex PCR, lists solely in-frame clones and lacks some. The table records roughly 200,000 clones, more than 60% of them present only once. The sequenced sample was peripheral blood. Receptors were obtained from a man between 45 and 60 years old who had recovered from COVID-19.

V usage is TRBV5-4 and J usage is TRBJ2-5; TRBD2 matches at 10 bases. The germline gives CDR1 SGHNT, CDR2 YYREEE (reference sequence). The CDR3 loop spans 15 amino acids. The trim removed 4 bases at V and 1 base at J, leaving 4 bases unmatched. The CDR3 DNA follows: TGTGCCAGCAGCCTACGACTAGCGGGCCAAGAGACCCAGTACTTC. Encoded protein: CASSLRLAGQETQYF. Full variable domain (remainder filled in from reference TRBV5-4 and TRBJ2-5): ETGVTQSPTHLIKTRGQQVTLRCSSQSGHNTVSWYQQALGQGPQFIFQYYREEENGRGNFPPRFSGLQFPNYSSELNVNALELDDSALYLCASSLRLAGQETQYFGPGTRLLVL.

The V and J genes are TRBV12-3 or TRBV12-4 and TRBJ2-5, with D perhaps TRBD1 (6 bases). V was cut by 7 bases and J by 7 bases, with 13 bases left in between. The CDR3 has 12 amino acids. The CDR3: CASTTGRGTQYF. CDR3 sequence (DNA): TGTGCCAGCACGACAGGCCGGGGGACCCAGTACTTC.